This T cell receptor beta chain is drawn from a study of Ad26.COV2.S vaccination and SARS-CoV-2 variants. Study-wide context: A participant enrolled in the COV1001 Ad26.COV2.S trial arm provided the sample.

Notes on this clone: Antigen specificity is unknown.

Clones were read by immunoSEQ multiplex PCR, and TCRdb kept only the in-frame ones, dropping some. Here the sample spans about 400,000 clones, roughly 80% being singletons. This sample's treatment: roughly 19 received Ad26.COV2.S at low or high dose, single or two shots; 5 received placebo; per-sample allocation not given. The samples date from day 63 after the first vaccine or placebo injection. What was given as vaccine was an Ad26 vector encoding Wuhan-strain SARS-CoV-2 spike. Findings and limits, study-wide: Vaccinees and placebo recipients showed similar non-spike TCR breadth. After vaccination, substantial breadth of spike-specific CD8+ and CD4+ responses was reported.

This CDR3 region has 13 residues. Germline values: CDR1 SGHAT, CDR2 FQNNGV. Trimming shortened V by 0 bases and J by 8 bases, and 10 bases separated the two germline ends. This TCR derives from a person between 18 and 65 years old who received the Ad26.COV2.S COVID-19 vaccine or a placebo. This chain links TRBV11-2 with TRBJ1-1, with D possibly matching TRBD1 (5 bases). The sample consisted of peripheral blood, taken in a trial of Ad26.COV2.S vaccine versus placebo. The CDR3 bases are TGTGCCAGCAGCTTAGATCAGGGAACAGAAGCTTTCTTT. Translation: CASSLDQGTEAFF.